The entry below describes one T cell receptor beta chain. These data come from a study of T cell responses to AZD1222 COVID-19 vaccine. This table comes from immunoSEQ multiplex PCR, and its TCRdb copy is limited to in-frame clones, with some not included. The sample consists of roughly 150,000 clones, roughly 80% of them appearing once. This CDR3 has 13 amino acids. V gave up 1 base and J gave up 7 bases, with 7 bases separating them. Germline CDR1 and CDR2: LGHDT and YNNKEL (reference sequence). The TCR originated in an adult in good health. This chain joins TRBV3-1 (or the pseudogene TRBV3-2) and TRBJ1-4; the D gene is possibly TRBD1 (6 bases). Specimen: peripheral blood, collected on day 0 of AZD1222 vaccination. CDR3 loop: CASSQGTAEKLFF. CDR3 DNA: TGTGCCAGCAGCCAAGGGACAGCTGAAAAACTGTTTTTT.